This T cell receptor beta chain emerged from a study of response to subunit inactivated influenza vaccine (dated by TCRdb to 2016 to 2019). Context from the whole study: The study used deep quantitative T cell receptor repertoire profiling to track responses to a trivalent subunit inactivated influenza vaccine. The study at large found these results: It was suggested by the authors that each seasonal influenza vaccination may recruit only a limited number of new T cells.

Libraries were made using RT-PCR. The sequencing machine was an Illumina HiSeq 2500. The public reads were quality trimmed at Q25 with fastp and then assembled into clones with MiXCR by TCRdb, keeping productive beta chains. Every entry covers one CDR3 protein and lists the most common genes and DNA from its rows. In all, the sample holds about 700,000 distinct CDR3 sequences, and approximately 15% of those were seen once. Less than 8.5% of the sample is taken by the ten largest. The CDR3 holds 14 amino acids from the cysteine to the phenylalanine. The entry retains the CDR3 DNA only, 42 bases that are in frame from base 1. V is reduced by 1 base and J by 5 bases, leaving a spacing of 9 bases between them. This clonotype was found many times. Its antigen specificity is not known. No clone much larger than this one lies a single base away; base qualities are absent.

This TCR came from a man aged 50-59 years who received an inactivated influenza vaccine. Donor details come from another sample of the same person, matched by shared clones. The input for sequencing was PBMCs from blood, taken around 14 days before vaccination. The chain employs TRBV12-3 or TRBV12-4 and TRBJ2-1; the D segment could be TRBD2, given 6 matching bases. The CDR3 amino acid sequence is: CASSLGGLNNEQFF. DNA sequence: TGTGCCAGCAGTTTAGGGGGACTGAACAATGAGCAGTTCTTC.